A selection of T cell receptor beta chains follows, all from one sample in a study of cytomegalovirus exposure and HLA in healthy donors. Sequencing was performed with immunoSEQ multiplex PCR; in TCRdb, only in-frame clones are kept and a portion is missing. The repertoire consists of around 50,000 clones, with roughly 80% occurring once and the leading ten covering around 8.1%. The specimen was PBMCs. The receptors shown here come from a man aged 30-40 years in good health and CMV-seropositive. The CDR3 runs from the conserved cysteine through the conserved F or W. D genes are given only for firm matches. Part of the rows lack a size; the others show once, few, many or a class for expanded clones.

TRBJ1-2	TRBV27	-	TRBD1	16	CASSLGTGGLNYGYTF	TGTGCCAGCAGTTTGGGGACAGGGGGCTTGAACTATGGCTACACCTTC
TRBJ2-6	TRBV27	-	-	14	CASSSRDTSHVLTF	TGTGCCAGCAGTTCCCGGGACACCTCCCACGTCCTGACTTTC
TRBJ2-3	TRBV19	-	TRBD2	14	CASSTGAGGDTQYF	TGTGCCAGTAGTACAGGGGCGGGGGGAGATACGCAGTATTTT
TRBJ1-1	TRBV7-2	-	-	12	CASSQGRIEAFF	TGTGCCAGCAGCCAGGGGAGAATTGAAGCTTTCTTT
TRBJ2-7	TRBV29-1	-	TRBD1	13	CSVKQGASYEQYF	TGCAGCGTTAAACAGGGGGCTTCCTACGAGCAGTACTTC
TRBJ1-1	TRBV29-1	-	TRBD1	13	CSIRQGISTEAFF	TGCAGCATCCGACAGGGAATAAGCACTGAAGCTTTCTTT
TRBJ1-5	TRBV6-1	-	-	12	CASEISNQPQHF	TGTGCCAGCGAGATTAGCAATCAGCCCCAGCATTTT
TRBJ2-7	TRBV19	-	TRBD2	13	CATLGGDFKALYF	TGTGCCACCCTGGGAGGGGACTTCAAGGCGCTGTACTTC
TRBJ2-7	TRBV7-9	-	TRBD2	18	CASRSPLAGNYGSYEQYF	TGTGCCAGCAGGTCGCCACTAGCGGGGAACTATGGGAGCTACGAGCAGTACTTC
TRBJ2-2	TRBV7-6	-	-	14	CASSFRSDSGELFF	TGTGCCAGCAGCTTCCGATCAGACTCCGGGGAGCTGTTTTTT
TRBJ1-2	TRBV7-9	-	-	12	CASSLDGYGYTF	TGTGCCAGCAGCTTAGACGGGTATGGCTACACCTTC
TRBJ2-7	TRBV5-1	-	-	12	CASSLDRGEQYF	TGCGCCAGCAGCTTAGACAGAGGCGAGCAGTACTTC
TRBJ2-6	TRBV19	few	-	16	CASSIDRGSGANVLTF	TGTGCCAGTAGTATAGACAGGGGCTCTGGGGCCAACGTCCTGACTTTC
TRBJ2-5	TRBV2	-	-	13	CASSGLALETQYF	TGTGCCAGCAGTGGGCTAGCTTTGGAGACCCAGTACTTC
TRBJ1-1	TRBV7-2	once	-	13	CASSWDTNTEAFF	TGTGCCAGCAGCTGGGACACGAACACTGAAGCTTTCTTT
TRBJ2-7	TRBV6-6	-	TRBD2	15	CASSDGASGGREQYF	TGTGCCAGCAGTGACGGGGCTAGCGGGGGGCGAGAGCAGTACTTC
TRBJ2-7	TRBV6-1	-	TRBD1	19	CASGEGEFNRGRSSYEQYF	TGTGCCAGCGGCGAAGGAGAATTCAACAGGGGGAGGAGCTCCTACGAGCAGTACTTC
TRBJ1-6	TRBV19	-	-	15	CASSIADRLNSPLHF	TGTGCCAGTAGTATAGCTGACCGACTTAATTCACCCCTCCACTTT
TRBJ1-5	TRBV9	-	-	14	CASSVGGGRQPQHF	TGTGCCAGCAGCGTAGGAGGGGGACGTCAGCCCCAGCATTTT
TRBJ2-1	TRBV9	-	-	13	CASSVGQYNEQFF	TGTGCCAGCAGCGTAGGGCAATACAATGAGCAGTTCTTC
TRBJ2-7	TRBV11-2	-	-	14	CASRPGLFSYEQYF	TGTGCCAGCAGGCCGGGACTCTTCTCCTACGAGCAGTACTTC
TRBJ1-5	TRBV5-3	-	-	14	CARGRGYSNQPQHF	TGTGCCAGGGGCCGGGGTTATAGCAATCAGCCCCAGCATTTT
TRBJ1-4	TRBV28	medium-sized	-	15	CASSLRTQKDEKLFF	TGTGCCAGCAGTTTACGGACTCAGAAGGATGAAAAACTGTTTTTT
TRBJ2-7	TRBV5-1	-	-	14	CASSPGTGTYEQYF	TGCGCCAGCAGCCCGGGTACAGGGACCTACGAGCAGTACTTC
TRBJ2-5	TRBV7-2	-	-	14	CASSLTGTQETQYF	TGTGCCAGCAGCTTAACAGGGACACAAGAGACCCAGTACTTC
TRBJ2-1	TRBV7-6	once	TRBD2	15	CASSPFPGGQGEQFF	TGTGCCAGCAGCCCCTTCCCGGGGGGGCAGGGTGAGCAGTTCTTC
TRBJ1-1	TRBV5-1	-	TRBD1	14	CASSVGQGRTEAFF	TGCGCCAGCAGCGTCGGACAGGGTAGGACTGAAGCTTTCTTT
TRBJ2-1	TRBV6-4	-	TRBD2	15	CASSDSAGGSNEQFF	TGTGCCAGCAGTGACTCTGCGGGGGGGTCGAATGAGCAGTTCTTC
TRBJ2-1	TRBV5-1	-	TRBD2	16	CASSSWTSGGKDEQFF	TGCGCCAGCAGCTCCTGGACTAGCGGGGGTAAGGATGAGCAGTTCTTC
TRBJ2-1	TRBV15	-	-	12	CATSRDSRHQFF	TGTGCCACCAGCAGAGATTCGAGACACCAGTTCTTC
TRBJ2-7	TRBV19	few	-	13	CASSWSGKTEQYF	TGTGCCAGTAGTTGGTCAGGGAAGACCGAGCAGTACTTC
TRBJ1-2	TRBV6-5	-	-	13	CASRPGALQGYTF	TGTGCCAGCAGGCCAGGGGCCCTCCAAGGCTACACCTTC
TRBJ2-1	TRBV5-1	-	TRBD2	16	CASSLVAGLRSNEQFF	TGCGCCAGCAGCTTGGTAGCGGGACTGAGGTCCAATGAGCAGTTCTTC
TRBJ2-3	TRBV5-1	few	-	16	CASSLGGDSFTDTQYF	TGCGCCAGCAGCTTGGGGGGGGACAGCTTCACAGATACGCAGTATTTT
TRBJ1-3	TRBV5-4	-	-	14	CASSEALSGNTIYF	TGTGCCAGCAGCGAAGCCCTCTCTGGAAACACCATATATTTT
TRBJ1-5	TRBV2	-	-	12	CASSGEYQPQHF	TGTGCCAGCAGCGGGGAATATCAGCCCCAGCATTTT
TRBJ1-2	TRBV5-1	-	-	14	CASSFLERGYGYTF	TGCGCCAGCAGCTTCCTGGAGCGGGGGTATGGCTACACCTTC